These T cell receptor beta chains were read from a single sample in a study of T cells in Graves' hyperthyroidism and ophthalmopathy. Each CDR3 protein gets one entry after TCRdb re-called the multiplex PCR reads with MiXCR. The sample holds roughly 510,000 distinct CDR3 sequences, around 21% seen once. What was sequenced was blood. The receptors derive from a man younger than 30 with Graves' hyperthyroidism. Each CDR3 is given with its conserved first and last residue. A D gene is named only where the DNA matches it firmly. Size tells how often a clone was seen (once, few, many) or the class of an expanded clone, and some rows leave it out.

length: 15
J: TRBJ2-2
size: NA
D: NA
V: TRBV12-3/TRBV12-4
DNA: TGTGCCAGCACCATGACAGGAGTAAACACCGGGGAGCTGTTTTTT
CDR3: CASTMTGVNTGELFF

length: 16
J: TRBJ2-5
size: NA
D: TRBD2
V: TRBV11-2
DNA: TGTGCCAGCAGCCCAGGGACTAGCGGGGGGATTGAGACCCAGTACTTC
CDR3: CASSPGTSGGIETQYF

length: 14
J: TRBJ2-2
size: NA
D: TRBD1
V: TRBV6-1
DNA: TGTGCCAGCAGGGGGACAGGGGAATCCGGGGAGCTGTTTTTT
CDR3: CASRGTGESGELFF

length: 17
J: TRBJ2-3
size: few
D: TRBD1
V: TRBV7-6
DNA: TGTGCCAGCAGCCCGGGGACAGGGGGAGTAGGCACAGATACGCAGTATTTT
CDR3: CASSPGTGGVGTDTQYF

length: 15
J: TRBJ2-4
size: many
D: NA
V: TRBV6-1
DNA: TGTGCCAGCAGTGGCAGAAGGGGGTATCTGGACATTCAGTACTTC
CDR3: CASSGRRGYLDIQYF

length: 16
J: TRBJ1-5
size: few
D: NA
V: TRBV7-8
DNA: TGTGCCAGCAGCTTAGAAGGCAGGGTGAGTAATCAGCCCCAGCATTTT
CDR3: CASSLEGRVSNQPQHF

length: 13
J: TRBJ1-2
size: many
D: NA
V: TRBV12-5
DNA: TGTGCTGGCACTCCAGGATCTAACTATGGCTACACCTTC
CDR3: CAGTPGSNYGYTF

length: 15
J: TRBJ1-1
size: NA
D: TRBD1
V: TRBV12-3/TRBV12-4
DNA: TGTGCCAGCAGTCAAGGACAGGCCTTGAACACTGAAGCTTTCTTT
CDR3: CASSQGQALNTEAFF

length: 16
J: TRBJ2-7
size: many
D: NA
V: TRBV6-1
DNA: TGTGCCAGCAGTGAAAGGCTCCAGAGCGTTACCTACGAGCAGTACTTC
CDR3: CASSERLQSVTYEQYF

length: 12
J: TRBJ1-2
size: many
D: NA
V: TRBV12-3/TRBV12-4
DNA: TGTGCCAGCAGTCTCGGGACATCTGGCTACACCTTC
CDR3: CASSLGTSGYTF

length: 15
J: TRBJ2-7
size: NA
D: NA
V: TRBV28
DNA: TGTGCCAGCCGTTCGGCTCCTAGAGGGAGCTACGAGCAGTACTTC
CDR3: CASRSAPRGSYEQYF

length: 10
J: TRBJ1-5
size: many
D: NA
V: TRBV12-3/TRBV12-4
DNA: TGTGCCAGCAGTATTCAGCCCCAGCATTTT
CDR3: CASSIQPQHF

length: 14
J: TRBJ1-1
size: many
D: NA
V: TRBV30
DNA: TGTGCCTGGAATCTGGGACTTGGGGGCACTGAAGCTTTCTTT
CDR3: CAWNLGLGGTEAFF

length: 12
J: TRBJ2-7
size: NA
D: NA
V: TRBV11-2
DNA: TGTGCCAGCAGCCGCAACATCTACGAGCAGTACTTC
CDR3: CASSRNIYEQYF

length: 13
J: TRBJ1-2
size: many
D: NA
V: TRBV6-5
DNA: TGTGCCAGCAGTATACAAGCTAACTATGGCTACACCTTC
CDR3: CASSIQANYGYTF

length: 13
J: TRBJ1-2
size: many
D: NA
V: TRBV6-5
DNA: TGTGCCAGCAGTTACCAGGGTAGTGATGGCTACACCTTC
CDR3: CASSYQGSDGYTF

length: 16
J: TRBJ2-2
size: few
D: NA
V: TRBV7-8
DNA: TGTGCCAGCAGCTTAATCGGCCAGACGAACACCGGGGAGCTGTTTTTT
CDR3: CASSLIGQTNTGELFF

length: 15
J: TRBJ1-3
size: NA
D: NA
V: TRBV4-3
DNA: TGCGCCACCGCCGAGACGGTAGGCTCTGGAAACACCATATATTTT
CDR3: CATAETVGSGNTIYF

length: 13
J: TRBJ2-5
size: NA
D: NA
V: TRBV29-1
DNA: TGCAGCGCCCGGACTACCATCCAAGAGACCCAGGACTTC
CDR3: CSARTTIQETQDF

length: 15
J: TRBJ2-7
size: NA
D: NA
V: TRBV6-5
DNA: TGTGCCAGCAGTTACGACCCCGGGGGTAGCGACGAGCAGTACTTC
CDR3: CASSYDPGGSDEQYF

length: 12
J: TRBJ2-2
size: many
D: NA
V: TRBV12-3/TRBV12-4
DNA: TGTGCCAGCAGACCCAATTCCGGGGAGCTGTTTTTT
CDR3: CASRPNSGELFF

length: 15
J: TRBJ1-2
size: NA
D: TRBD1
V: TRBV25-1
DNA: TGTGCCAGCAGCCACCTCGGACAGGATAACTATGGCTACACCTTC
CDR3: CASSHLGQDNYGYTF

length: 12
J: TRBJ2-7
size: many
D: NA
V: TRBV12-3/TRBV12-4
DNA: TGTGCCAGCAGCTGGGACATTTACGAGCAGTACTTC
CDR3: CASSWDIYEQYF

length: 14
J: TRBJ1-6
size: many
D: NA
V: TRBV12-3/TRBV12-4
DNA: TGTGCCAGCAGTTTAGGGTGGGGAAATTCACCCCTCCACTTT
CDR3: CASSLGWGNSPLHF

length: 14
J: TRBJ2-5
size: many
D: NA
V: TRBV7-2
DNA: TGTGCCAGCATGTCAAAGTTCAAACAAGAGACCCAGTACTTC
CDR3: CASMSKFKQETQYF

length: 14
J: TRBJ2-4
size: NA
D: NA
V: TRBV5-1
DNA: TGCGCCAGCAGCTTCGGAGGGGGTAAAAACATTCAGTACTTC
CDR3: CASSFGGGKNIQYF

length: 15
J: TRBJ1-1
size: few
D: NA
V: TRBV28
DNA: TGTGCCAGCAGTTACTCGTCGGGGGCGAGGACTGAAGCTTTCTTT
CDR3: CASSYSSGARTEAFF

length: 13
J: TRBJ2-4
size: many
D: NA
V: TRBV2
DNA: TGTGCCAGCAGTCCCAGGGGGGAAGACATTCAGTACTTC
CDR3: CASSPRGEDIQYF